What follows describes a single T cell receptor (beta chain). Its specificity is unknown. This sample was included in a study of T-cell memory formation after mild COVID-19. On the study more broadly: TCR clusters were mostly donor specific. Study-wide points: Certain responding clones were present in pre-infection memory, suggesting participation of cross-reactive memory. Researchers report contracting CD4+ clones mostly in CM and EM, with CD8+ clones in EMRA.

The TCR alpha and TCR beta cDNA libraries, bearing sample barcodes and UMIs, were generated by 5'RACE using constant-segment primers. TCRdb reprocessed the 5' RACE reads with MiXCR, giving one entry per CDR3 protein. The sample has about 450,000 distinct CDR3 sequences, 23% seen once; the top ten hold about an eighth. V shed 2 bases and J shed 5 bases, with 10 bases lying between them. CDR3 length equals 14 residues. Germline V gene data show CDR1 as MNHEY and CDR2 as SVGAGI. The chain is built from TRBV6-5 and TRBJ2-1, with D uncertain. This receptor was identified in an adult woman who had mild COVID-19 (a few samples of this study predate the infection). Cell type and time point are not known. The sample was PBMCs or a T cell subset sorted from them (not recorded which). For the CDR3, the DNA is TGTGCCAGCAGTTACGGCACACTTAACAATGAGCAGTTCTTC. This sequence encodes CASSYGTLNNEQFF.